Presented here are 21 T cell receptor beta chains from one specimen sequenced in a study of T cells in Graves' hyperthyroidism and ophthalmopathy. What was amplified from RNA transcripts were TCR beta CDR3 regions. A set of HTBI primers served as the primers for a first-round RT-PCR of the TCR CDR3. In TCRdb, the multiplex PCR reads were re-called with MiXCR into one record per CDR3 protein. The sample comprises a few hundred thousand distinct CDR3 sequences, more than 13% of which are singletons, and about 33% rests with the top ten. Sequences were obtained from blood. The source is a woman aged 25-40 years with Graves' hyperthyroidism.

The genes are TRBV24-1 and TRBJ1-5; 7 bases fit TRBD1. The germline gives CDR1 KGHDR, CDR2 SFDVKD. This CDR3 is built from 17 residues. Trimming took 4 bases from V and 1 from J; bases not matched to a gene: 9. The CDR3 here is CATSEGYGQVSNQPQHF. DNA for the CDR3: TGTGCCACCAGTGAGGGGTATGGACAGGTGAGCAATCAGCCCCAGCATTTT.

This clonotype showed up many times. J is TRBJ2-3 and V is TRBV6-1, with 10 bases aligning to TRBD1. J was trimmed by 2 bases and V by 5 bases; bases with no gene match: 7. Germline assignment: CDR1 MNHNS and CDR2 SASEGT. The CDR3 consists of 16 residues. The CDR3 spells CASSPTGTGVTDTQYF. The CDR3 region has the DNA TGTGCCAGCAGTCCAACCGGGACAGGGGTCACAGATACGCAGTATTTT.

Only a few counts were recorded for this clonotype. The rearrangement uses TRBV20-1 and TRBJ2-1, with 7 bases identical to TRBD1. Germline V lookup: CDR1 DFQATT, CDR2 SNEGSKA (reference sequence). The CDR3 sequence is 15 residues long. Trimming took 1 base from V and 5 from J; bases not matched to a gene: 8. The CDR3 region has the DNA TGCAGTGCTAGAGTGTGGACAGGCCTAAACAATGAGCAGTTCTTC. Encoded protein: CSARVWTGLNNEQFF.

This clonotype was counted a few times. CDR3 loop: CASSLQGAESNQPQHF. For the CDR3, the DNA is TGTGCCAGCAGTTTACAGGGGGCTGAAAGCAATCAGCCCCAGCATTTT. The rearrangement uses TRBV28 and TRBJ1-5, with 8 bases that match TRBD1. Losses at the gene ends were 2 bases for V and 1 base for J; bases not matched to a gene: 4. Per the germline V gene, CDR1 is MDHEN and CDR2 is SYDVKM. The CDR3 runs 16 residues.

This rearrangement joins TRBV6-1 to TRBJ2-1; D is unclear. Germline CDR1 MNHNS, CDR2 SASEGT. Trimming cost V 5 bases and J 10 bases, with 18 bases left between them. CDR3 size: 14 residues. CDR3 in amino acids: CASSPHFNPMEQFF. In nucleotides, the CDR3 is TGTGCCAGCAGTCCCCACTTTAATCCAATGGAGCAGTTCTTC.

This clonotype was observed many times. The V call is TRBV6-1, the J call TRBJ1-5, with D unresolved. The CDR3 covers 14 residues. V lost 3 bases, J lost 0 bases, and 6 bases lay in between. Germline V gives CDR1 MNHNS, CDR2 SASEGT. The CDR3 DNA reads TGTGCCAGCAGTGAGGGGTATAGCAATCAGCCCCAGCATTTT. The encoded protein is CASSEGYSNQPQHF.

The rearrangement uses TRBV7-9 and TRBJ2-4; 7 positions match TRBD2. CDR1 is SEHNR and CDR2 is FQNEAQ in the germline V gene (reference sequence). The CDR3 contains 16 residues. The ends lost 0 bases at V and 2 bases at J; junction bases unmatched: 4. CDR3 loop: CASSLAGGFPKNIQYF. The DNA of the CDR3 is TGTGCCAGCAGCTTAGCGGGAGGGTTTCCCAAAAACATTCAGTACTTC.

This clonotype has only a few counts. The chain uses TRBV20-1 and TRBJ2-3, with TRBD1 matching 9 bases. CDR3 length equals 13 residues. Germline loops: CDR1 DFQATT, CDR2 SNEGSKA (reference sequence). Trimming at V came to 8 bases and at J to 1 base, leaving 4 bases not matched to a gene. DNA for the CDR3: TGCAGTCCTCGGACAGGGGGCACAGATACGCAGTATTTT. It encodes CSPRTGGTDTQYF.

This clonotype was detected ten times or more. V and J are TRBV2 and TRBJ2-7; 7 bases agree with TRBD1. This CDR3 has 16 residues. Germline lookup yields CDR1 SNHLY and CDR2 FYNNEI. V lost 6 bases and J lost 0; bases outside the gene matches: 11. As DNA, the CDR3 is TGTGCCAGCAGGGAACCCCCGGGACAGAGCTCCTACGAGCAGTACTTC. Translating it yields CASREPPGQSSYEQYF.

This clonotype was seen only a few times. The V call is TRBV6-1, the J call TRBJ2-5, with 8 bases that match TRBD1. Germline V CDR1 and CDR2: MNHNS, SASEGT. J was trimmed by 1 base and V by 5 bases; bases with no gene match: 3. The length of the CDR3 is 14 residues. The DNA for the CDR3 is TGTGCCAGCAGTACGGACAGGGTCCAAGAGACCCAGTACTTC. As protein: CASSTDRVQETQYF.

This rearrangement joins TRBV11-2 to TRBJ2-2; 7 nucleotides align to TRBD2. The CDR3 covers 14 residues. V gave up 5 bases and J gave up 3 bases; unmatched junction bases: 3. The germline gives CDR1 SGHAT, CDR2 FQNNGV. This CDR3 is CASSGGGDTGELFF. CDR3 in DNA: TGTGCCAGCAGCGGGGGGGGGGACACCGGGGAGCTGTTTTTT.

As for this clonotype: This clone may be a read error of a much larger clone one base away. This sequence joins TRBV18 and TRBJ2-7; 7 positions match TRBD1. This CDR3 contains 15 residues. Germline-derived CDR1 and CDR2 are KGHSH and LQKENI. CDR3 bases: TGTGCCAGCTCATTCAATCAGGGGGAAACCTACGAGCAGTGCTTC. Amino acids: CASSFNQGETYEQCF.

The V gene is TRBV28, the J gene TRBJ1-5, with D hard to call. CDR1 is MDHEN and CDR2 is SYDVKM in the germline V gene. The CDR3 consists of 13 residues. V lost 2 bases and J 3 bases, leaving 5 bases between the germline ends. CDR3 sequence: CASSLRVNQPQHF. CDR3 DNA: TGTGCCAGCAGTTTAAGGGTCAATCAGCCCCAGCATTTT.

This clonotype was found many times. V and J are TRBV3-1 and TRBJ2-5; tentatively, D is TRBD1 or TRBD2 (5 bases each). The CDR3 totals 14 residues. The germline CDR1 and CDR2 sequences are LGHDT and YNNKEL (reference sequence). V was shortened by 0 bases and J by 7 bases, with 12 bases between the two germline ends. The CDR3 DNA follows: TGTGCCAGCAGCCAAGACAAGACCGGGGCGACCCAGTACTTC. The encoded protein is CASSQDKTGATQYF.

This CDR3 is CASRPGTDSYGYTF. The CDR3 region has the DNA TGCGCCAGCAGACCCGGGACGGACTCCTATGGCTACACCTTC. V is TRBV5-1 and J is TRBJ1-2; a weak D match, TRBD1 (5 bases). The length of the CDR3 is 14 residues. The germline CDR1 and CDR2 sequences are SGHRS and YFSETQ. The V and J ends lost 5 bases and 4 bases respectively, with 15 bases between them.

Many counts were recorded for this clonotype. The chain recombines TRBV20-1 with TRBJ2-3; 7 bases line up with TRBD1. This CDR3 spans 12 amino acids. Unmatched junction bases numbered 4, after V lost 5 bases and J lost 5 bases. The germline V gene encodes CDR1 DFQATT and CDR2 SNEGSKA (reference sequence). The CDR3 spells CSAENRGDTQYF. The CDR3 DNA is TGCAGTGCTGAGAACAGGGGAGATACGCAGTATTTT.

This clonotype has at least ten counts. This chain connects TRBV20-1 to TRBJ2-5, with TRBD1 matching 7 bases. V lost 3 bases, J lost 2 bases, and 3 bases stayed unmatched. Germline assignment: CDR1 DFQATT and CDR2 SNEGSKA (reference sequence). This CDR3 has 13 amino acids. The CDR3 DNA sequence: TGCAGTGCTAGCCTACAGGGGCAAGAGACCCAGTACTTC. Translation gives CSASLQGQETQYF.

A few counts support this clonotype. V gene TRBV7-3 combines with J gene TRBJ2-7; D may be TRBD1 or TRBD2 (6 bases each). The germline V and J ends were trimmed by 0 bases and 2 bases, with 14 bases remaining between them. This CDR3 spans 16 amino acids. Germline CDR1 is SGHTA and CDR2 is FQGTGA. The CDR3 sequence: CASSLTGLGGPYEQYF. CDR3 DNA sequence: TGTGCCAGCAGCTTAACGGGGTTAGGGGGGCCCTACGAGCAGTACTTC. The full variable domain, in which reference TRBV7-3 and TRBJ2-7 provide the parts outside the CDR3, is GAGVSQTPSNKVTEKGKYVELRCDPISGHTALYWYRQSLGQGPEFLIYFQGTGAADDSGLPNDRFFAVRPEGSVSTLKIQRTERGDSAVYLCASSLTGLGGPYEQYFGPGTRLTVT.

This clonotype was observed many times. This chain joins TRBV18 and TRBJ2-7, with 8 bases identical to TRBD1. With V trimmed by 3 bases and J by 5 bases, 6 bases remained unmatched. Germline CDR1 reads KGHSH; CDR2 reads LQKENI. The CDR3 has 14 amino acids. The CDR3 region is CASSPGQGGHEQYF. For the CDR3, the DNA is TGTGCCAGCTCACCCGGACAGGGAGGCCACGAGCAGTACTTC.

This clonotype was counted ten times or more. The DNA of the CDR3 is TGTGCCAGCAGTGTTTCGGGAGGACACAATGAGCAGTTCTTC. As protein: CASSVSGGHNEQFF. The chain carries TRBV6-1 and TRBJ2-1; 7 bases agree with TRBD2. After removal of 4 bases from V and 5 bases from J, the junction contained 5 bases not matched to a gene. Germline V gene sequence: CDR1 MNHNS, CDR2 SASEGT. The CDR3 has 14 residues.

The chain recombines TRBV20-1 with TRBJ2-6; unclear D gene. Germline lookup yields CDR1 DFQATT and CDR2 SNEGSKA (reference sequence). V was cut by 6 bases and J by 0 bases, with 15 bases left in between. CDR3 length: 16 amino acids. CDR3 region: CSAPNRGVSGANVLTF. CDR3 nucleotide sequence: TGCAGTGCCCCCAACCGAGGAGTCTCTGGGGCCAACGTCCTGACTTTC.